This T cell receptor beta chain was captured in a study of spatial heterogeneity in lung cancer (dated by TCRdb to the late 2010s). Broadly, across the study: Beta-chain transcripts were consistently detected in greater numbers than alpha-chain transcripts, which likely reflects a higher abundance of beta-chain transcripts. In non-small cell lung cancer, the study quantitatively compared TCR alpha and beta repertoires across several tumor regions, matched nontumor lung, and blood. At surgery, both alpha and beta chains were TCR-sequenced in 200 to 250 tumor regions, over 61 matched nontumor lung samples and 56 PBMC samples. Nonsynonymous mutation counts, determined by whole-exome sequencing of tumor tissue, were related to features of the TCR repertoire. In the raw uncorrected reads, each unique combination of TCR and UMI appeared more than ten times on average.

Many counts were recorded for this clonotype. The antigen it recognizes is unknown. Within one base of it there is no much larger clone, and no base qualities were kept. Summary of the overall study and its limitations: Additional single-cell paired TCR alpha and beta sequencing was considered necessary to confirm, at a functional level, the hypothesis that regional TCRs recognize regional mutations.

The V end loses 7 bases and the J end loses 7 bases, and a stretch of 20 bases separates them. CDR1 and CDR2 are drawn from the germline V gene: SNHLY, FYNNEI. The CDR3 measures 14 amino acids from cysteine to phenylalanine. Left in the record is the CDR3 DNA by itself, 42 bases read in frame from the first base. In the paper's terms, the time point label means: sample taken at primary tumor resection. For TCR sequencing, whole RNA was extracted from tumor and nontumor lung tissue, or from cryopreserved PBMC samples, and no cell sorting was done. Donors were around 69 patients with early-stage, untreated non-small cell lung cancer from the lung TRACERx cohort. Patients were selected for TCR sequencing only if sufficient RNA was available from at least two tumor regions. Before selection, tumor and adjacent nontumor lung specimens were reviewed by a lung pathologist. The receptor library was made with 5' RACE. The data were produced on a NextSeq 500. To allow correction of PCR and sequencing errors, the TCR library protocol tagged every TCR cDNA molecule with a unique molecular identifier. The study's own analysis went as follows. Decombinator tools were used for TCR identification, UMI-based error correction and CDR3 extraction. Expanded TCRs were defined as those above a frequency of 2 per 1,000, corresponding to the top 1% of the tumor frequency distribution. Renyi diversity was computed with the R vegan package after each repertoire had been subsampled 100 times to 5,000 TCRs. To build CDR3 similarity networks, amino acid triplet string-kernel similarity was used, and CDR3s were connected when their pairwise similarity was above 0.82. TCRdb ran its own pipeline on the public reads, namely fastp trimming at Q25 and MiXCR clone calling, and kept in-frame beta chains. Rows are unified per CDR3 protein, each entry keeping the most common DNA and genes. The V and J calls were not made by the authors but by TCRdb's processing. A total of some 6,900 distinct CDR3 sequences appear in this sample, about 4.2% of them only once. The ten most abundant clones make up around 25% of the sample.

The receptor was isolated from a female donor with early-stage non-small cell lung cancer. The sample consisted of normal lung tissue next to the tumor, taken at surgery. Recombination linked TRBV2 to TRBJ2-7, with a tentative D gene TRBD1 over 8 matching bases. Read as DNA, the sequence is TGTGCCAGCATGGCTGACAGGGGAGCGGGGGAGCAGTACTTC. Translated, this is CASMADRGAGEQYF.